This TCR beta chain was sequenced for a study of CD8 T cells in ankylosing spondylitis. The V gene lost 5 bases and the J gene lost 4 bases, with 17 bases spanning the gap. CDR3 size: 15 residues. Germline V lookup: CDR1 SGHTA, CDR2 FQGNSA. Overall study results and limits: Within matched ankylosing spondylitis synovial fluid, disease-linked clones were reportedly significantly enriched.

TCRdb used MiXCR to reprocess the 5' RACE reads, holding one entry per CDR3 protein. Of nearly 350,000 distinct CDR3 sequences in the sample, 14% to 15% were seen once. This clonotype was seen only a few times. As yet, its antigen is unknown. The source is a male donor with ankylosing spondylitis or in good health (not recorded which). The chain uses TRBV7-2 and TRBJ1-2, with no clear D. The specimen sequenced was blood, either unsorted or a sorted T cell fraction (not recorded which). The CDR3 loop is CASSPPPGSGYGYTF. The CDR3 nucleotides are TGTGCCAGCAGCCCCCCACCGGGCAGTGGCTATGGCTACACCTTC.